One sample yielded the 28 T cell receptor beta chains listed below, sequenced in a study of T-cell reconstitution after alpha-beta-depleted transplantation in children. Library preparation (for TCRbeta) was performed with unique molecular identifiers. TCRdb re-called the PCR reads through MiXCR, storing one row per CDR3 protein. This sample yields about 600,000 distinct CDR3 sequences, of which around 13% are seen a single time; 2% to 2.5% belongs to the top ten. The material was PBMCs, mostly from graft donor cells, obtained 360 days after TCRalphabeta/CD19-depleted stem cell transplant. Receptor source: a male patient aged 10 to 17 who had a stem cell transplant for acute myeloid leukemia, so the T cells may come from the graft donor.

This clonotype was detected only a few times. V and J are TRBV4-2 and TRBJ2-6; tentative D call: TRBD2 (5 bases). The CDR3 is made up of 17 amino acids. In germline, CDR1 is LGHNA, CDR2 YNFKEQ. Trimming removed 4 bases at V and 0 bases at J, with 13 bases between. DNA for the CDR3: TGTGCCAGCAGCCTAAGGGAGCCCCTCTCTGGGGCCAACGTCCTGACTTTC. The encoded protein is CASSLREPLSGANVLTF.

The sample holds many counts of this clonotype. The CDR3, as DNA: TGCAGTGGCGGGACTACCTTTTATGGTGAGCAGTTCTTC. This gives the protein CSGGTTFYGEQFF. The chain couples TRBV20-1 to TRBJ2-1; 7 nucleotides match TRBD2. J was trimmed by 9 bases and V by 7 bases; bases with no gene match: 12. Germline V gene data show CDR1 as DFQATT and CDR2 as SNEGSKA (reference sequence). This CDR3 has 13 amino acids.

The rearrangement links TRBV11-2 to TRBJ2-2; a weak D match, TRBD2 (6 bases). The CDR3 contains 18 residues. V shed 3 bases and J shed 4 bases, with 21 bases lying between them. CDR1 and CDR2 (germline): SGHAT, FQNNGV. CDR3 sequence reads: CASSFPRGTPPGTGELFF. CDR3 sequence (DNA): TGTGCCAGCAGCTTTCCCCGCGGGACCCCTCCGGGCACCGGGGAGCTGTTTTTT.

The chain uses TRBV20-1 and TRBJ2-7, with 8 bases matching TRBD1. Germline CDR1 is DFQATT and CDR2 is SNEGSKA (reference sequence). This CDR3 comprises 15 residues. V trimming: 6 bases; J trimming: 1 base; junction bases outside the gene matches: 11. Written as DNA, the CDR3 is TGCAGTGCCAGATCTGGGACAGGTCTATCCTACGAGCAGTACTTC. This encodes CSARSGTGLSYEQYF.

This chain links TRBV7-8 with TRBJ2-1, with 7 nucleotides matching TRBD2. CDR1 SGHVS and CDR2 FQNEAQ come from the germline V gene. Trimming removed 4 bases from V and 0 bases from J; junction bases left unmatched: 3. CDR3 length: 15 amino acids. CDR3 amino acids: CASSSKRGSYNEQFF. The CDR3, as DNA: TGTGCCAGCAGCTCGAAGCGGGGCTCCTACAATGAGCAGTTCTTC.

Here the CDR3 reads CASTRTSGNVAGNEQFF. CDR3 in DNA: TGCGCCAGCACCCGGACTAGCGGGAACGTAGCGGGAAATGAGCAGTTCTTC. The V call is TRBV5-1, the J call TRBJ2-1; TRBD2 aligns across 12 bases. In germline, CDR1 is SGHRS, CDR2 YFSETQ. The CDR3 loop spans 17 amino acids. V shed 6 bases and J 7 bases; nucleotides not matched to a gene: 14.

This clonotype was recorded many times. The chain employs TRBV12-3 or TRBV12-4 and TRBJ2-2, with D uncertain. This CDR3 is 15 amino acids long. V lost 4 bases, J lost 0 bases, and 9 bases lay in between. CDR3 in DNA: TGTGCCAGCAGTTATTTAACCGCGAACACCGGGGAGCTGTTTTTT. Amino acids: CASSYLTANTGELFF.

CDR3 loop: CSARTSGREGETQYF. CDR3 in DNA: TGCAGTGCTAGAACGAGCGGGAGAGAGGGAGAGACCCAGTACTTC. The gene calls are TRBV20-1 and TRBJ2-5; 8 bases line up with TRBD2. CDR3 length equals 15 residues. The germline gives CDR1 DFQATT, CDR2 SNEGSKA (reference sequence). The junction had 9 bases not matched to a gene; V was cut back by 2 bases and J by 4 bases.

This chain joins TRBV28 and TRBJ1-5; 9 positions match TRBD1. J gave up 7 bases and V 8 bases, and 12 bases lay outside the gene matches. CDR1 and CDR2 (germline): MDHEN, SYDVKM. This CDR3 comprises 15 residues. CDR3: CASDSGQGYWQPQHF. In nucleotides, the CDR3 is TGTGCCAGCGACTCCGGACAGGGGTATTGGCAGCCCCAGCATTTT.

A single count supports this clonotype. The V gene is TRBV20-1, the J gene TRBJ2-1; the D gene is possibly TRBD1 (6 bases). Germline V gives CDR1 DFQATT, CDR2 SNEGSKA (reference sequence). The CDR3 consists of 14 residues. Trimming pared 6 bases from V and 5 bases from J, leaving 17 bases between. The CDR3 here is CSALLPGADNEQFF. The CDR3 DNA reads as TGCAGTGCCTTACTCCCAGGGGCAGACAATGAGCAGTTCTTC.

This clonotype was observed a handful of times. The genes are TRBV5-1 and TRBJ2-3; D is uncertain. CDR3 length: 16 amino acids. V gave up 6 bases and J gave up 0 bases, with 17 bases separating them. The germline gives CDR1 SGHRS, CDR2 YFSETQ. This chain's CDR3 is CASTQLLATSTDTQYF. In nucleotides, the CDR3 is TGCGCCAGCACCCAACTTCTGGCCACGAGCACAGATACGCAGTATTTT.

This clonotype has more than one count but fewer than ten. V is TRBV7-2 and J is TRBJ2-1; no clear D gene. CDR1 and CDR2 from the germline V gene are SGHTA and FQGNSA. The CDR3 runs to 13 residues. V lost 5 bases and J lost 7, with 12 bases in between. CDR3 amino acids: CASSGPLGNEQFF. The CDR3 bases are TGTGCCAGCAGCGGACCCCTCGGGAATGAGCAGTTCTTC.

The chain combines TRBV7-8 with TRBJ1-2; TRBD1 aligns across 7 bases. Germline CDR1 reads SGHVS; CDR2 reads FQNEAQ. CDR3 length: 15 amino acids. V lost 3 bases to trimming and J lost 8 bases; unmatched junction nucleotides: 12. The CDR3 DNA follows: TGTGCCAGCAGCTTGCTTCGAGGGGGCGCGGCGGGCTACACCTTC. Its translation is CASSLLRGGAAGYTF.

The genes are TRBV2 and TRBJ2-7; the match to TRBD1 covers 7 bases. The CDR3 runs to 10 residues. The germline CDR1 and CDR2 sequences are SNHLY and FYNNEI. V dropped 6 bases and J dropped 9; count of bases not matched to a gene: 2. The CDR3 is CASSWDRQYF. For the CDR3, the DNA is TGTGCCAGCAGCTGGGACAGGCAGTACTTC.

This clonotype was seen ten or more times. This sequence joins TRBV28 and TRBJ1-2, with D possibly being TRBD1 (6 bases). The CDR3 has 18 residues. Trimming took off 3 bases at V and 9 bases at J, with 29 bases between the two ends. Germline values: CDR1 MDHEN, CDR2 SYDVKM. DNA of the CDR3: TGTGCCAGCAGTTTTGGGGCTTGGGGGCCCTCTCCCTCATATCGCTACACCTTC. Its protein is CASSFGAWGPSPSYRYTF.

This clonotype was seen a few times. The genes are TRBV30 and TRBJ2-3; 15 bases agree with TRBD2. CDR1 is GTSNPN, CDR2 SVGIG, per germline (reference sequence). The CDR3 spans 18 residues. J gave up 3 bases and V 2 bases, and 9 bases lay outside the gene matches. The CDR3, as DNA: TGTGCCTGGAGTCTTGGACTAGCGGGAGGGCCCTTAACAGATACGCAGTATTTT. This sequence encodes CAWSLGLAGGPLTDTQYF.

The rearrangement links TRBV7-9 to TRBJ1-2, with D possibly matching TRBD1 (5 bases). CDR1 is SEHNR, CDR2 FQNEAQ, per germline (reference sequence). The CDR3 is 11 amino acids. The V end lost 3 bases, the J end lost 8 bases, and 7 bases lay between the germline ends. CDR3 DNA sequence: TGTGCCAGCAGCTTGACAGACGGCTACACCTTC. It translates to CASSLTDGYTF.

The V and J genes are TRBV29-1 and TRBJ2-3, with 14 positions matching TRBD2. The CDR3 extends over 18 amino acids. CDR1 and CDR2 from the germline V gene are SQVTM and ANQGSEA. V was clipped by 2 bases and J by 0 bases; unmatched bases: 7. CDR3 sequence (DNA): TGCAGCGTTGAATTCCGGTGGACTAGCGGGGGGAGCACAGATACGCAGTATTTT. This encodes CSVEFRWTSGGSTDTQYF.

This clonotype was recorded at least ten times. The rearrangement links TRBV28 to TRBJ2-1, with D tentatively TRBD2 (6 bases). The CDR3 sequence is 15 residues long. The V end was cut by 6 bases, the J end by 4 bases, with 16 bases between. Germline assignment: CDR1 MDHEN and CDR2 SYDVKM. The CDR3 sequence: CASRYRDLLYNEQFF. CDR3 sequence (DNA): TGTGCCAGCAGATATCGGGACTTACTATACAATGAGCAGTTCTTC.

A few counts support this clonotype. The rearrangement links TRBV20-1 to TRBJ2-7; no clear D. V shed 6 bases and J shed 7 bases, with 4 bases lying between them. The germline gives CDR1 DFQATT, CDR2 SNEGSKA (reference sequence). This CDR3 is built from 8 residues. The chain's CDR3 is CSAGEQYF. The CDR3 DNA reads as TGCAGTGCCGGAGAGCAGTACTTC.

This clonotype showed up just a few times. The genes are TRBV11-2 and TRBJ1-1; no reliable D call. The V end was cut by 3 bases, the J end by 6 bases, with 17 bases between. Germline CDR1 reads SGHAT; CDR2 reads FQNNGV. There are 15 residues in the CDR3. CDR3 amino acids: CASSFRMAFGAEAFF. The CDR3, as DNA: TGTGCCAGCAGCTTTCGAATGGCGTTTGGCGCTGAAGCTTTCTTT.

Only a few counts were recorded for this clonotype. In DNA form, the CDR3 reads TGTGCCAGCAGCTCCCGGCCGGGACTAGCGGGTACCGGGGAGCTGTTTTTT. This encodes CASSSRPGLAGTGELFF. The J gene is TRBJ2-2, the V gene TRBV7-3; TRBD2 matches at 12 bases. Trimming removed 4 bases from V and 5 bases from J; junction bases left unmatched: 8. Germline lookup yields CDR1 SGHTA and CDR2 FQGTGA. This CDR3 has 17 amino acids.

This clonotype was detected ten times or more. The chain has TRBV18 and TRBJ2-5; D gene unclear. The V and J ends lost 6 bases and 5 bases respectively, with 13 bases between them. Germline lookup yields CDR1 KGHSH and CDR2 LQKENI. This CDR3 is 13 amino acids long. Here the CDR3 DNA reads TGTGCCAGCTCGAACAGCCTCCGCGAGACCCAGTACTTC. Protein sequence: CASSNSLRETQYF.

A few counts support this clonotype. The CDR3 protein is CASSLMGQGHGEQYF. CDR3 bases: TGTGCCAGCAGCTTAATGGGGCAGGGGCATGGAGAGCAGTACTTC. This chain connects TRBV7-3 to TRBJ2-7; D might be TRBD1 (6 bases). Germline CDR1 reads SGHTA; CDR2 reads FQGTGA. Trimming took off 1 base at V and 7 bases at J, with 17 bases between the two ends. There are 15 residues in the CDR3. The full variable domain, with the rest looked up from reference TRBV7-3 and TRBJ2-7, is GAGVSQTPSNKVTEKGKYVELRCDPISGHTALYWYRQSLGQGPEFLIYFQGTGAADDSGLPNDRFFAVRPEGSVSTLKIQRTERGDSAVYLCASSLMGQGHGEQYFGPGTRLTVT.

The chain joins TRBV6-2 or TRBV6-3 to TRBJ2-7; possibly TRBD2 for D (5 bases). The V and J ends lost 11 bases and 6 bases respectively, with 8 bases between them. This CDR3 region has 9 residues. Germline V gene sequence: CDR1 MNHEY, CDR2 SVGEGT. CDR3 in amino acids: CADYGEQYF. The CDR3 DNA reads TGTGCCGACTACGGCGAGCAGTACTTC.

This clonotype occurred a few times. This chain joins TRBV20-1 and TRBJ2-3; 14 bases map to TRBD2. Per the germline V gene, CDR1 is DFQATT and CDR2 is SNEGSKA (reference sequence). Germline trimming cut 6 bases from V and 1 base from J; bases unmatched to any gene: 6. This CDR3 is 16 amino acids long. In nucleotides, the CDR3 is TGCAGTGCCAAACCGGGACTAGCGGGAGGCACAGATACGCAGTATTTT. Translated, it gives CSAKPGLAGGTDTQYF.

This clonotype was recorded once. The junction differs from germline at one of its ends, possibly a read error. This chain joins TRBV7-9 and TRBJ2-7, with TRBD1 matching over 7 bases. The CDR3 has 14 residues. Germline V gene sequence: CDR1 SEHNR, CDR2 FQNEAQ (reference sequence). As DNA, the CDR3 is TGTGCCAGCAGCTTATTAGAACAGGGGTACGAGCAGTGCTTC. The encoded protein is CASSLLEQGYEQCF.

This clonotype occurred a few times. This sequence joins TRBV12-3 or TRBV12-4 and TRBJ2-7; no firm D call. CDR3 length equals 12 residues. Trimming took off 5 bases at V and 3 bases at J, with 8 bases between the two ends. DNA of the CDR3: TGTGCCAGCAGTGTTTTCAACTACGAGCAGTACTTC. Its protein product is CASSVFNYEQYF.